This TCR beta chain came from a study of T cell clusters in autoimmune cytopenias. The study's findings and limits: Active autoimmune hepatitis patients had almost three-fold fewer exclusive TRB clusters than healthy donors. Clustering suggested that physiological T cell clusters were missing in primary autoimmune cytopenia patients.

About 37,500 genome equivalents of blood DNA were amplified for TRB. Note on this clonotype: Its matching antigen is unknown.

TRB was amplified by touch-down multiplex PCR, primer pools A and B combined. TCRdb reprocessed the multiplex PCR reads and stores each CDR3 protein as one record, lacking DNA. The listing contains more than 9,500 distinct CDR3 sequences. These data also formed part of another study, on T cell repertoires in aging, cancer and after chemotherapy.

Sequenced: peripheral blood. The source is a human donor in good health.

The CDR3 sequence: CASSPYREIESTEAFF. The gene calls are TRBV7-3 and TRBJ1-1; the TRBD1 assignment by TCRdb is unverifiable without DNA. This CDR3 comprises 16 residues. Germline V lookup: CDR1 SGHTA, CDR2 FQGTGA. The full variable domain, completed using reference TRBV7-3 and TRBJ1-1, is GAGVSQTPSNKVTEKGKYVELRCDPISGHTALYWYRQSLGQGPEFLIYFQGTGAADDSGLPNDRFFAVRPEGSVSTLKIQRTERGDSAVYLCASSPYREIESTEAFFGQGTRLTVV.